Listed here are 5 T cell receptor beta chains from one sample, sequenced in a study of cytomegalovirus exposure and HLA in healthy donors (dated 2017 in TCRdb). Libraries were built with the immunoSEQ multiplex PCR assay. For the multiplex PCR, a mixture combining 60 forward primers for TCR Vbeta segments and 13 reverse primers for TCR Jbeta segments was used. TCRdb's version of the immuneACCESS table is confined to in-frame rearrangements and falls short of the full clone set. An unresolved V gene accounts for under half of the shortfall where checked; the remainder is of unknown origin. In this sample the table shows around 130,000 clones, 7% to 9.5% of which occur a single time. Clones ranked in the top ten supply approximately 6% of the sample. The sequenced sample was PBMCs. The receptor set was obtained from a woman aged 40 to 49 in good health and CMV-seropositive.

The genes are TRBV27 and TRBJ2-1; D not resolved. In germline, CDR1 is MNHEY, CDR2 SMNVEV (reference sequence). Deletions cut 0 bases from V and 4 bases from J, with 10 bases between. The CDR3 is 15 residues long. CDR3 protein: CASSLSPIRYNEQFF. CDR3 sequence (DNA): TGTGCCAGCAGTTTATCGCCTATCCGGTACAATGAGCAGTTCTTC.

In its sample, this clone was seen a few times. The chain couples TRBV4-2 to TRBJ2-1; TRBD1 matches at 8 bases. The CDR3 contains 15 residues. V gave up 3 bases and J gave up 2 bases; unmatched junction bases: 3. The germline V gene has CDR1 LGHNA and CDR2 YNFKEQ. The chain's CDR3 is CASSQDRDTYNEQFF. CDR3 sequence (DNA): TGTGCCAGCAGCCAGGACAGGGACACCTACAATGAGCAGTTCTTC.

This clone has a handful of counts. V gene TRBV28 combines with J gene TRBJ1-2; TRBD1 matches 9 bases. CDR1 is MDHEN, CDR2 SYDVKM, per germline. Trimming at V came to 5 bases and at J to 8 bases, leaving 3 bases not matched to a gene. The CDR3 totals 12 residues. The CDR3: CASSLGQGGYTF. In DNA form, the CDR3 reads TGTGCCAGCAGTCTTGGACAGGGGGGCTACACCTTC.

This clone was seen a few times. This rearrangement joins TRBV7-8 to TRBJ1-1; no reliable D call. V gave up 3 bases and J gave up 0 bases, with 8 bases separating them. Germline V lookup: CDR1 SGHVS, CDR2 FQNEAQ. This CDR3 contains 14 residues. CDR3 loop: CASSLTALNTEAFF. For the CDR3, the DNA is TGTGCCAGCAGCTTGACTGCCCTGAACACTGAAGCTTTCTTT.

This clone was counted a few times. The chain combines TRBV5-4 with TRBJ1-2, with 7 nucleotides matching TRBD1. Trimming at V came to 2 bases and at J to 4 bases, leaving 5 bases not matched to a gene. Germline values: CDR1 SGHNT, CDR2 YYREEE (reference sequence). The CDR3 length is 14 residues. CDR3 sequence reads: CASSFEGTAYGYTF. CDR3 DNA: TGTGCCAGCAGCTTCGAAGGGACAGCCTATGGCTACACCTTC.